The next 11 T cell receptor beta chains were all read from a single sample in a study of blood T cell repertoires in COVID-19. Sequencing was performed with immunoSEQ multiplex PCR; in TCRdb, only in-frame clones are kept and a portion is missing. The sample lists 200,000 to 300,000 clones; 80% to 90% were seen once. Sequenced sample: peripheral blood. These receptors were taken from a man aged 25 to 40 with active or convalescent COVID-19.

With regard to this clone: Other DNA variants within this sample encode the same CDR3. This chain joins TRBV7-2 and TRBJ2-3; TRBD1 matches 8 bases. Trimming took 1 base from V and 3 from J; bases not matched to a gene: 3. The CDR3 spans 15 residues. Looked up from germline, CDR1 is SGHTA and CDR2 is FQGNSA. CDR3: CASSLDRGKTDTQYF. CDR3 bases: TGTGCCAGCAGCTTAGACAGGGGGAAGACAGATACGCAGTATTTT.

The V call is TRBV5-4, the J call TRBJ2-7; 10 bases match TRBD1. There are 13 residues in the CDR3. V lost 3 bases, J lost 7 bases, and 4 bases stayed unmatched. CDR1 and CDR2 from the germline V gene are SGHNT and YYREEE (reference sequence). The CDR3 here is CASSSGTGVEQYF. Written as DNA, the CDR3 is TGTGCCAGCAGCTCAGGGACAGGGGTTGAGCAGTACTTC.

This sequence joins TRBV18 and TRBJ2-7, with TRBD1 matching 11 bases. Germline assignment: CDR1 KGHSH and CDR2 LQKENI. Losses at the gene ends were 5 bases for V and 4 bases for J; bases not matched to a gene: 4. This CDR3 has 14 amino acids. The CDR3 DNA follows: TGTGCCAGCTCAACCGGGACAGGGGGGTACGAGCAGTACTTC. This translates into CASSTGTGGYEQYF.

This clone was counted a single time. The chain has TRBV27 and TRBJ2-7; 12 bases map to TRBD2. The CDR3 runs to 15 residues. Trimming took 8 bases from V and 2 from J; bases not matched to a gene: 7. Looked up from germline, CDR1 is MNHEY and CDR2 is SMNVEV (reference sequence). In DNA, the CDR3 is TGTGCCAGCGGACGACGACTAGCGGGGGCCTACGAGCAGTACTTC. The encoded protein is CASGRRLAGAYEQYF.

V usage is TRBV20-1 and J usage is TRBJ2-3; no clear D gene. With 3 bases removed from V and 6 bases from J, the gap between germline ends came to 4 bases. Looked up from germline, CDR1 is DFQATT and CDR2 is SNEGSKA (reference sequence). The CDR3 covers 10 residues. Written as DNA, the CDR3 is TGCAGTGCTAGCCGGGATACGCAGTATTTT. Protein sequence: CSASRDTQYF.

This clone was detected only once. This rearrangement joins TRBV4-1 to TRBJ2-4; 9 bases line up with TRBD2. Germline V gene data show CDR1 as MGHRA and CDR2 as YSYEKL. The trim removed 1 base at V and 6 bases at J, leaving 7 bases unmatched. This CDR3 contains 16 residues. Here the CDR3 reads CASSQGAGGPPNIQYF. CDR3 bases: TGCGCCAGCAGCCAAGGGGCGGGGGGGCCCCCAAACATTCAGTACTTC.

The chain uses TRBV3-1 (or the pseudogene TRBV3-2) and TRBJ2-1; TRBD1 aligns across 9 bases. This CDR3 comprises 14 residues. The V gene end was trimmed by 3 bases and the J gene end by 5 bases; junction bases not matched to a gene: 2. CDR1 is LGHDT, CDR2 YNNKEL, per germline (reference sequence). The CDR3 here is CASSQGTGHNEQFF. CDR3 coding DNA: TGTGCCAGCAGCCAGGGGACAGGGCACAATGAGCAGTTCTTC.

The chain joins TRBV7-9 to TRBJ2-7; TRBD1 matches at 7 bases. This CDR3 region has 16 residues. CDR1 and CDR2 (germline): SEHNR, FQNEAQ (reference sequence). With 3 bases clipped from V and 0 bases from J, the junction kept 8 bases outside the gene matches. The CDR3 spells CASSFTQGLVSYEQYF. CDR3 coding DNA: TGTGCCAGCAGCTTTACACAGGGGCTAGTCTCCTACGAGCAGTACTTC.

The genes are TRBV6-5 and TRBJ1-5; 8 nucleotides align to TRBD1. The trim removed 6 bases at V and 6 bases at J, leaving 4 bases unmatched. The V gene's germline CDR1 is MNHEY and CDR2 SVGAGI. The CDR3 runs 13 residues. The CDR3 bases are TGTGCCAGCAGCGGACAGGGCAGTCAGCCCCAGCATTTT. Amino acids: CASSGQGSQPQHF.

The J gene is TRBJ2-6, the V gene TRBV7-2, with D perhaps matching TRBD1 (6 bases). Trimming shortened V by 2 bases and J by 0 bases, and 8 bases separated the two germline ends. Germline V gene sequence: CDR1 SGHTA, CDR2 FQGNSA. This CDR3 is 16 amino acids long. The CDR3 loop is CASSLRGGSGANVLTF. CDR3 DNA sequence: TGTGCCAGCAGCTTAAGAGGGGGCTCTGGGGCCAACGTCCTGACTTTC.

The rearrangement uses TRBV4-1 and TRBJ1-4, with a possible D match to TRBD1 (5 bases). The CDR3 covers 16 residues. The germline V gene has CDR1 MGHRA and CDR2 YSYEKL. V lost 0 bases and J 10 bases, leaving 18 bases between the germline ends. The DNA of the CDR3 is TGCGCCAGCAGCCAAGATCGGGGACTGCCCCCAGTAAAACTGTTTTTT. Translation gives CASSQDRGLPPVKLFF.